Below are 13 T cell receptor beta chains sequenced from a single sample in a study of T cells in Graves' hyperthyroidism and ophthalmopathy. From RNA transcripts, TCR beta CDR3 regions were amplified. The HTBI primer set served for first-round RT-PCR of the TCR CDR3. TCRdb recomputed calls from the multiplex PCR reads with MiXCR, one row per CDR3 protein. Of around 430,000 distinct CDR3 sequences listed, about 15% are singletons. The sample consisted of blood. Receptors were obtained from a woman aged 25 to 39 with Graves' hyperthyroidism.

The V and J genes are TRBV19 and TRBJ2-5; 8 bases line up with TRBD2. This CDR3 comprises 14 residues. Germline CDR1 is LNHDA and CDR2 is SQIVND (reference sequence). J was trimmed by 5 bases and V by 6 bases; bases with no gene match: 8. The CDR3 region has the DNA TGTGCCAGTAGAACCCTAGCGGGTGTCGAGACCCAGTACTTC. It translates to CASRTLAGVETQYF.

The V gene is TRBV28, the J gene TRBJ2-1, with 12 positions matching TRBD2. J lost 4 bases, V lost 4 bases, and 8 bases had no gene match. Germline values: CDR1 MDHEN, CDR2 SYDVKM. This CDR3 comprises 17 residues. The CDR3 reads CASSSPGTSGPYNEQFF. Written as DNA, the CDR3 is TGTGCCAGCAGTTCGCCCGGGACTAGCGGGCCTTACAATGAGCAGTTCTTC.

The V and J genes are TRBV28 and TRBJ2-7; D not resolved. V was pared by 5 bases and J by 6 bases, with 11 bases between. This CDR3 is built from 12 residues. Germline values: CDR1 MDHEN, CDR2 SYDVKM. CDR3 bases: TGTGCCAGCAGTGACTCGCCCGGCGAGCAGTACTTC. Protein product: CASSDSPGEQYF.

About this clonotype itself: An end of the junction differs from the germline gene, which may be a read error. The chain uses TRBV4-1 and TRBJ1-5; D unclear. The CDR3 extends over 14 amino acids. Germline CDR1 and CDR2: MGHRA and YSYEKL. CDR3 sequence reads: CASSQAVINQPQHF. The CDR3 DNA is TGTGCCAGCAGCCAAGCAGTTATCAATCAGCCCCAGCATTTT.

This clonotype was counted at least ten times. The chain carries TRBV18 and TRBJ2-7; a possible D gene is TRBD2 (5 bases). The CDR3 totals 14 residues. The V end was cut by 2 bases, the J end by 3 bases, with 11 bases between. CDR1 KGHSH and CDR2 LQKENI come from the germline V gene. Written as DNA, the CDR3 is TGTGCCAGCTCACCAAGAGACTACAACTACGAGCAGTACTTC. Amino acids: CASSPRDYNYEQYF.

On this clonotype: A much more abundant neighbour one base away suggests this may be a read error. The chain recombines TRBV5-8 with TRBJ2-1; D remains ambiguous. Per germline, CDR1 SGHTS and CDR2 YDEGEE. There are 14 residues in the CDR3. Trimming stripped 2 bases from V and 0 bases from J, with 6 bases between. This CDR3 reads CASSFGYSYNEQFF. The CDR3 DNA reads TGTGCCAGCAGCTTCGGGTACTCCTACAATGAGCAGTTCTTC.

The chain recombines TRBV5-6 with TRBJ2-7; perhaps D is TRBD1 or TRBD2 (6 bases each). This CDR3 contains 12 residues. CDR1 and CDR2 from the germline V gene are SGHDT and YYEEEE. V gave up 6 bases and J gave up 7 bases, with 14 bases separating them. The CDR3: CASIPEGGEQYF. The CDR3 DNA follows: TGTGCCAGCATCCCGGAGGGGGGAGAGCAGTACTTC.

This clonotype occurred many times. The chain is built from TRBV6-1 and TRBJ2-7; the D call may be TRBD1 or TRBD2 (5 bases each). V lost 6 bases, J lost 3 bases, and 21 bases lay in between. Germline CDR1 and CDR2: MNHNS and SASEGT. The CDR3 is 16 residues long. The CDR3 spells CASRDPSPGTIYEQYF. Written as DNA, the CDR3 is TGTGCCAGCAGGGACCCCTCCCCCGGGACCATCTACGAGCAGTACTTC.

This clonotype was observed many times. The rearrangement joins TRBV2 to TRBJ1-6, with D unclear. Trimming removed 4 bases from V and 7 bases from J, with 11 bases in between. CDR1 is SNHLY and CDR2 is FYNNEI in the germline V gene. This CDR3 has 14 amino acids. CDR3 sequence: CASSGKKGNSPLHF. The CDR3 coding sequence is TGTGCCAGCAGTGGGAAGAAAGGGAATTCACCCCTCCACTTT.

This clonotype was found many times. This rearrangement joins TRBV29-1 to TRBJ1-1; no clear D gene. V lost 6 bases to trimming and J lost 0 bases, with 17 bases between them. The CDR3 contains 15 residues. In germline, CDR1 is SQVTM, CDR2 ANQGSEA. CDR3 residues: CSVGPQFGMNTEAFF. CDR3 DNA: TGCAGCGTCGGGCCACAGTTTGGGATGAACACTGAAGCTTTCTTT. Combining the CDR3 with reference TRBV29-1 and TRBJ1-1 gives the whole variable domain SAVISQKPSRDICQRGTSLTIQCQVDSQVTMMFWYRQQPGQSLTLIATANQGSEATYESGFVIDKFPISRPNLTFSTLTVSNMSPEDSSIYLCSVGPQFGMNTEAFFGQGTRLTVV.

J is TRBJ2-7 and V is TRBV3-1, with TRBD2 matching over 8 bases. Germline V CDR1 and CDR2: LGHDT, YNNKEL (reference sequence). The V gene end was trimmed by 4 bases and the J gene end by 6 bases; junction bases not matched to a gene: 11. The CDR3 runs to 15 residues. CDR3 sequence reads: CASSPGTGGSREQYF. The CDR3 DNA reads as TGTGCCAGCAGCCCCGGGACGGGGGGGTCCCGCGAGCAGTACTTC.

The chain carries TRBV20-1 and TRBJ1-4; TRBD1 agrees at 8 bases. CDR1 is DFQATT, CDR2 SNEGSKA, per germline (reference sequence). The CDR3 has 14 amino acids. V lost 1 base and J lost 8; bases outside the gene matches: 6. In nucleotides, the CDR3 is TGCAGTGCTAGAGGCTACAGGGGGGACGAAAAACTGTTTTTT. Translation gives CSARGYRGDEKLFF.

This clonotype was observed many times. The rearrangement joins TRBV2 to TRBJ1-1; TRBD1 is a possible D gene (6 bases). The germline V and J ends were trimmed by 9 bases and 1 base, with 15 bases remaining between them. Germline V gives CDR1 SNHLY, CDR2 FYNNEI. The CDR3 spans 14 residues. The CDR3 is CASRRNRENTEAFF. In DNA, the CDR3 is TGTGCCAGTAGAAGGAACAGGGAGAACACTGAAGCTTTCTTT.